The sequence of this T cell receptor (beta chain) was determined in a study of shared clonotypes between healthy human individuals. The germline V and J ends were trimmed by 1 base and 0 bases, with 6 bases remaining between them. The CDR3 has 14 residues. Looked up from germline, CDR1 is SGHKS and CDR2 is YYEKEE (reference sequence). Profiled with immunoSEQ multiplex PCR; TCRdb holds only in-frame clones, not every one. Among more than 1.2 million clones listed, approximately 98.5% were seen once. This chain connects TRBV5-5 to TRBJ2-3; maybe TRBD1 (5 bases). This TCR was recovered from a man aged 30 to 39 in good health. The sample comprised naive CD4+ T cells sorted from blood. Subset defined: CD45RA+ positively selected. This CDR3 is CASSLQGSTDTQYF. In DNA, the CDR3 is TGTGCCAGCAGCTTGCAGGGTAGCACAGATACGCAGTATTTT.